One sample yielded the 12 T cell receptor beta chains listed below, sequenced in a study of blood T cell repertoires in COVID-19. Sequencing was performed with immunoSEQ multiplex PCR; in TCRdb, only in-frame clones are kept and a portion is missing. The sample lists some 200,000 clones; around 95% were seen once. Sequencing used peripheral blood. These receptors were collected from a man aged 30-40 years with COVID-19, enrolled during active disease.

The rearrangement uses TRBV19 and TRBJ2-3; the D gene is possibly TRBD2 (6 bases). Germline lookup yields CDR1 LNHDA and CDR2 SQIVND (reference sequence). This CDR3 has 13 residues. V lost 3 bases, J lost 7 bases, and 11 bases lay in between. The CDR3 nucleotides read TGTGCCAGTAGTATTAGGGCGGGAAATACGCAGTATTTT. Translation: CASSIRAGNTQYF.

The rearrangement uses TRBV7-3 and TRBJ2-3; D is ambiguous. The CDR3 is made up of 13 amino acids. Per the germline V gene, CDR1 is SGHTA and CDR2 is FQGTGA. V was trimmed by 5 bases and J by 2 bases, leaving 8 bases between them. CDR3 region: CASSPRNTDTQYF. DNA for the CDR3: TGTGCCAGCAGCCCGCGCAACACAGATACGCAGTATTTT. Drawing the rest from reference TRBV7-3 and TRBJ2-3, the complete variable domain is GAGVSQTPSNKVTEKGKYVELRCDPISGHTALYWYRQSLGQGPEFLIYFQGTGAADDSGLPNDRFFAVRPEGSVSTLKIQRTERGDSAVYLCASSPRNTDTQYFGPGTRLTVL.

The gene calls are TRBV15 and TRBJ1-5; D may be TRBD1 (6 bases). Germline V gene sequence: CDR1 LNHNV, CDR2 YYDKDF (reference sequence). This CDR3 contains 13 residues. V was pared by 7 bases and J by 5 bases, with 12 bases between. CDR3 coding DNA: TGTGCCACCACACAACAGGGAGATCAGCCCCAGCATTTT. Protein product: CATTQQGDQPQHF. Drawing the rest from reference TRBV15 and TRBJ1-5, the complete variable domain is DAMVIQNPRYQVTQFGKPVTLSCSQTLNHNVMYWYQQKSSQAPKLLFHYYDKDFNNEADTPDNFQSRRPNTSFCFLDIRSPGLGDTAMYLCATTQQGDQPQHFGDGTRLSIL.

This chain links TRBV19 with TRBJ1-2; tentative D call: TRBD1 (6 bases). Trimming removed 6 bases from V and 8 bases from J, with 16 bases in between. The CDR3 covers 13 residues. CDR1 LNHDA and CDR2 SQIVND come from the germline V gene (reference sequence). The CDR3 DNA reads TGTGCCAGTAGCAACGACAGGTCTTGGGGCTACACCTTC. Translation gives CASSNDRSWGYTF.

The rearrangement uses TRBV4-1 and TRBJ1-3, with 7 bases aligning to TRBD1. Per the germline V gene, CDR1 is MGHRA and CDR2 is YSYEKL. This CDR3 is built from 16 residues. The trim removed 2 bases at V and 2 bases at J, leaving 6 bases unmatched. The CDR3 DNA follows: TGCGCCAGCAGCCAACCCAGACAGGGTCCTGGAAACACCATATATTTT. Its protein is CASSQPRQGPGNTIYF.

The chain is built from TRBV7-3 and TRBJ1-1; tentative D call: TRBD1 (5 bases). The CDR3 loop spans 14 amino acids. Germline loops: CDR1 SGHTA, CDR2 FQGTGA. V was shortened by 4 bases and J by 5 bases, with 14 bases between the two germline ends. CDR3 nucleotide sequence: TGTGCCAGCAGCTCCCATCAGGGAGGTACTGAAGCTTTCTTT. This gives the protein CASSSHQGGTEAFF.

This chain joins TRBV19 and TRBJ1-6; a weak D match, TRBD1 (5 bases). The CDR3 consists of 16 residues. Trimming shortened V by 3 bases and J by 3 bases, and 12 bases separated the two germline ends. The V gene's germline CDR1 is LNHDA and CDR2 SQIVND (reference sequence). The DNA of the CDR3 is TGTGCCAGTAGTATCGTCAGGGCTGACTATAATTCACCCCTCCACTTT. It specifies CASSIVRADYNSPLHF. The full variable domain, with the rest looked up from reference TRBV19 and TRBJ1-6, is DGGITQSPKYLFRKEGQNVTLSCEQNLNHDAMYWYRQDPGQGLRLIYYSQIVNDFQKGDIAEGYSVSREKKESFPLTVTSAQKNPTAFYLCASSIVRADYNSPLHFGNGTRLTVT.

The V and J genes are TRBV19 and TRBJ2-3; D might be TRBD1 (5 bases). CDR3 length: 16 amino acids. Germline-derived CDR1 and CDR2 are LNHDA and SQIVND (reference sequence). Trimming left V 4 bases short and J 2 bases short, with 16 bases between. For the CDR3, the DNA is TGTGCCAGTAGTACAGACAGCGCCCTATCCACAGATACGCAGTATTTT. Translated: CASSTDSALSTDTQYF.

J is TRBJ1-5 and V is TRBV19; 8 bases match TRBD1. The ends lost 3 bases at V and 4 bases at J; junction bases unmatched: 5. CDR1 is LNHDA and CDR2 is SQIVND in the germline V gene (reference sequence). This CDR3 has 15 amino acids. The CDR3 DNA sequence: TGTGCCAGTAGTATTGGACAGGGAAGAAATCAGCCCCAGCATTTT. Translation: CASSIGQGRNQPQHF.

The genes are TRBV6-2 or TRBV6-3 and TRBJ1-2; no reliable D call. The germline V gene encodes CDR1 MNHEY and CDR2 SVGEGT. The CDR3 runs 16 residues. V was pared by 0 bases and J by 0 bases, with 11 bases between. CDR3 coding DNA: TGTGCCAGCAGTTACTCGACAAATAGAGCTAACTATGGCTACACCTTC. Translation gives CASSYSTNRANYGYTF.

With regard to this clone: Germline is not matched at one junction end, which may reflect a read error. This sequence joins TRBV2 and TRBJ2-7; a possible D gene is TRBD2 (6 bases). This CDR3 is built from 13 residues. CDR1 and CDR2 from the germline V gene are SNHLY and FYNNEI. The CDR3 DNA follows: TGTGCCAGCACTGAATGGGGGGCCTACGAGCAGTACTTC. Residues: CASTEWGAYEQYF.

The chain recombines TRBV21-1 with TRBJ2-3; the D call of TRBD2 is as the table states it, not checked on the DNA. TRBV21-1 is annotated as a pseudogene. The CDR3 loop spans 13 amino acids. The CDR3 spells CASSGRPSDTQYF. DNA for the CDR3: TGTGCCAGCAGCGGGAGACCATCCGATACGCAGTATTTT.